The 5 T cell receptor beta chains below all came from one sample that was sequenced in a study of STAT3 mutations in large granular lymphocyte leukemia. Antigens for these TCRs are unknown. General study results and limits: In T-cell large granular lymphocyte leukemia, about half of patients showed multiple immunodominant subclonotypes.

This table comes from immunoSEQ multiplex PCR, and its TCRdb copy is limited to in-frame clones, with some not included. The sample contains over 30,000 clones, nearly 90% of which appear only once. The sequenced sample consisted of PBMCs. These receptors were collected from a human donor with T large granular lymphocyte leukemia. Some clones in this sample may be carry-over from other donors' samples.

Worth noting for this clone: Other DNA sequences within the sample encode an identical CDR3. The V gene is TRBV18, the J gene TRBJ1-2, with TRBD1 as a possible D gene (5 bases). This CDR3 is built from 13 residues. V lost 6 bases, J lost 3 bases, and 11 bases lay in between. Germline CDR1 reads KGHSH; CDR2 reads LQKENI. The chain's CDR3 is CASSPGTDYGYTF. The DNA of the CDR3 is TGTGCCAGCTCCCCGGGGACGGACTATGGCTACACCTTC.

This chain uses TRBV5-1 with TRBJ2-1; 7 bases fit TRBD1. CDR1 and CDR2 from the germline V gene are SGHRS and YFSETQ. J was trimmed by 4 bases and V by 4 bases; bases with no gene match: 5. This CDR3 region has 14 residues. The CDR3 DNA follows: TGCGCCAGCAGCCTGGACAGGATTTACAATGAGCAGTTCTTC. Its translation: CASSLDRIYNEQFF.

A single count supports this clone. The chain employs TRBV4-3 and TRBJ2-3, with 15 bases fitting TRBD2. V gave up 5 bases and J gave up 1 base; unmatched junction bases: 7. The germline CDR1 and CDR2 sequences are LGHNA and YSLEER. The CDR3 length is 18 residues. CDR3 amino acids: CASSASGLAGGGTDTQYF. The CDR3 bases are TGCGCCAGCAGCGCCTCCGGACTAGCGGGGGGGGGCACAGATACGCAGTATTTT.

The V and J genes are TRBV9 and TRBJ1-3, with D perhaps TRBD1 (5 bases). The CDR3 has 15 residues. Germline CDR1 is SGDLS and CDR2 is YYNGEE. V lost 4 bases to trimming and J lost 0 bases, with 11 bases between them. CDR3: CASSPGDGSGNTIYF. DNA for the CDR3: TGTGCCAGCAGCCCCGGGGACGGCTCTGGAAACACCATATATTTT.

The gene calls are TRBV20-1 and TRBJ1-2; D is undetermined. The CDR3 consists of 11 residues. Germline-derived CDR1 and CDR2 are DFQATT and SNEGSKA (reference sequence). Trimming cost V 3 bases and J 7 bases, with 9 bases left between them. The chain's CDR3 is CSARGSLGYTF. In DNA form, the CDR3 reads TGCAGTGCTAGGGGCAGTCTTGGCTACACCTTC.